This TCR beta chain was retrieved from a study of T cells in Graves' hyperthyroidism and ophthalmopathy. V was clipped by 3 bases and J by 5 bases, with 16 bases between them. CDR3 length equals 15 residues. Patients counted as stable if ophthalmopathy did not develop within 18 months. A remark on this clonotype: Its antigen is still unknown.

Study conclusions and caveats: Median prediction lead before ophthalmopathy onset was 6.5 months with the model. From stable hyperthyroidism, ophthalmopathy was separated by a 13 V-J model.

Regions amplified from RNA transcripts were the TCR beta CDR3 regions. First-round RT-PCR targeting the TCR CDR3 was performed with the HTBI primer set. TCRdb recomputed calls from the multiplex PCR reads with MiXCR, one row per CDR3 protein. The profile shows 750,000 to 900,000 distinct CDR3 sequences, roughly 37% of them singletons. This TCR was sampled from a man between 18 and 35 years old with Graves' hyperthyroidism. Sequenced: blood. This rearrangement joins TRBV12-3 or TRBV12-4 to TRBJ2-5, with a weak D call TRBD2 (6 bases). CDR3 coding DNA: TGTGCCAGCAGTTTTGAGACGGCGGGGAGGGAGACCCAGTACTTC. It codes for CASSFETAGRETQYF.